The 27 T cell receptor beta chains reported below all come from one sample, sequenced in a study of T cells after yellow fever vaccination (dated by TCRdb to between 2018 and 2021). To prepare the library, 5' RACE was applied. The listed sequencing device is Illumina HiSeq 2500. TCRdb trimmed public reads at Q25 via fastp, called clones via MiXCR and kept in-frame beta chains. Under each unique CDR3 protein, matching rows form one entry showing the most common genes and DNA. The sample table records about 150,000 distinct CDR3 sequences; about 6.2% of these occur just once. The ten largest make up 2.9% of the sample. The treatment or condition label, read with the paper, signifies: live attenuated yellow fever vaccine strain. Sample: CD4+ T cells sorted from PBMCs, taken on the day of the first yellow fever vaccination. The receptors were sampled from a man aged 18 to 29 who received the YFV17D yellow fever vaccine.

This clonotype was recorded at least ten times. The chain uses TRBV7-7 and TRBJ1-3; D is undetermined. Germline V CDR1 and CDR2: SSHAT, FNYEAQ (reference sequence). Trimming removed 4 bases from V and 0 bases from J, with 10 bases in between. The CDR3 has 15 residues. CDR3 sequence (DNA): TGTGCCAGCAGCTGCTGCTTTACCTCTGGAAACACCATATATTTT. Its translation: CASSCCFTSGNTIYF.

The rearrangement links TRBV5-1 to TRBJ1-2, with 9 bases fitting TRBD1. The CDR3 runs 13 residues. V shed 4 bases and J 6 bases; nucleotides not matched to a gene: 4. The V gene's germline CDR1 is SGHRS and CDR2 YFSETQ. The CDR3 DNA follows: TGCGCCAGCAGCCGGGGACAGGGCCATGGCTACACCTTC. Residues: CASSRGQGHGYTF.

This clonotype was observed a few times. The rearrangement links TRBV4-2 to TRBJ2-2; 8 nucleotides agree with TRBD1. The CDR3 covers 15 residues. CDR1 and CDR2 from the germline V gene are LGHNA and YNFKEQ. With 3 bases clipped from V and 3 bases from J, the junction kept 3 bases outside the gene matches. CDR3 region: CASSQRQGYTGELFF. As DNA, the CDR3 is TGTGCCAGCAGCCAGAGACAGGGGTACACCGGGGAGCTGTTTTTT.

The J gene is TRBJ2-7, the V gene TRBV7-2, with unresolved D. The germline V gene has CDR1 SGHTA and CDR2 FQGNSA. The CDR3 covers 15 residues. V was trimmed by 2 bases and J by 6 bases, leaving 17 bases between them. The CDR3 region is CASSLRYEQESEQYF. The CDR3 bases are TGTGCCAGCAGCTTACGGTACGAGCAGGAATCCGAGCAGTACTTC.

This chain links TRBV7-2 with TRBJ1-2; no firm D call. This CDR3 contains 15 residues. V lost 2 bases and J lost 0, with 10 bases in between. Germline V gene sequence: CDR1 SGHTA, CDR2 FQGNSA. CDR3 loop: CASSLYSTSNYGYTF. CDR3 nucleotide sequence: TGTGCCAGCAGCTTATACTCCACCTCTAACTATGGCTACACCTTC.

This clonotype was detected ten times or more. The chain is built from TRBV5-1 and TRBJ2-7; D unclear. This CDR3 spans 16 amino acids. The V gene lost 3 bases and the J gene lost 3 bases, with 19 bases spanning the gap. Looked up from germline, CDR1 is SGHRS and CDR2 is YFSETQ. DNA for the CDR3: TGCGCCAGCAGCTCCCAAGCTCTGGGTATCGGCTACGAGCAGTACTTC. This encodes CASSSQALGIGYEQYF.

This clonotype was recorded many times. The chain links TRBV4-1 to TRBJ1-1; a weak D match, TRBD1 (6 bases). Germline V gene lookup returns CDR1 MGHRA and CDR2 YSYEKL. This CDR3 spans 15 amino acids. Trimming pared 0 bases from V and 5 bases from J, leaving 13 bases between. The DNA of the CDR3 is TGCGCCAGCAGCCAAGATTCTGGGACATTTACTGAAGCTTTCTTT. This codes for CASSQDSGTFTEAFF.

The chain links TRBV15 to TRBJ2-2; D is perhaps TRBD1 (5 bases). This CDR3 has 15 amino acids. V was clipped by 0 bases and J by 3 bases, with 8 bases between them. Looked up from germline, CDR1 is LNHNV and CDR2 is YYDKDF (reference sequence). The CDR3 protein is CATSREIQDTGELFF. In DNA, the CDR3 is TGTGCCACCAGCAGAGAGATACAGGACACCGGGGAGCTGTTTTTT.

This clonotype was picked up a small number of times. V and J are TRBV10-3 and TRBJ2-7, with 7 bases aligning to TRBD1. Losses at the gene ends were 3 bases for V and 6 bases for J; bases not matched to a gene: 8. The germline V gene encodes CDR1 ENHRY and CDR2 SYGVKD. The CDR3 is made up of 14 amino acids. The CDR3 sequence is CAISDLKQGSEQYV. In nucleotides, the CDR3 is TGTGCCATCAGTGACCTCAAACAGGGGTCCGAGCAGTACGTC.

This clonotype was observed many times. V gene TRBV3-1 combines with J gene TRBJ2-1, with unresolved D. The germline V gene has CDR1 LGHDT and CDR2 YNNKEL (reference sequence). This CDR3 comprises 14 residues. Trimming cost V 0 bases and J 3 bases, with 6 bases left between them. CDR3 residues: CASSQEKGYNEQFF. CDR3 nucleotides: TGTGCCAGCAGCCAAGAAAAGGGCTACAATGAGCAGTTCTTC.

This clonotype was detected many times. CDR3 residues: CASSVRDTGSHGYTF. The CDR3 nucleotides read TGTGCCAGCAGCGTCCGGGACACCGGGTCCCATGGCTACACCTTC. The chain has TRBV9 and TRBJ1-2; a weak D match, TRBD1 (6 bases). CDR3 length: 15 residues. Per the germline V gene, CDR1 is SGDLS and CDR2 is YYNGEE. V lost 2 bases, J lost 6 bases, and 17 bases lay in between.

This clonotype was detected a few times. The chain couples TRBV7-9 to TRBJ2-1, with D perhaps assigned TRBD1 or TRBD2 (5 bases each). This CDR3 contains 17 residues. Germline V CDR1 and CDR2: SEHNR, FQNEAQ (reference sequence). The V gene lost 4 bases and the J gene lost 0 bases, with 16 bases spanning the gap. CDR3 protein: CASSSARGASSYNEQFF. CDR3 DNA: TGTGCCAGCAGCTCCGCGAGAGGGGCGAGCTCCTACAATGAGCAGTTCTTC.

This clonotype appeared many times. The rearrangement joins TRBV20-1 to TRBJ2-5; 9 bases agree with TRBD2. Germline CDR1 is DFQATT and CDR2 is SNEGSKA (reference sequence). V lost 3 bases, J lost 2 bases, and 4 bases stayed unmatched. The CDR3 contains 14 residues. The CDR3 DNA reads as TGCAGTGCTAGGGCTAGCGGGGAACAAGAGACCCAGTACTTC. Translation: CSARASGEQETQYF.

This rearrangement joins TRBV5-1 to TRBJ2-5; 12 bases map to TRBD2. V dropped 5 bases and J dropped 5; count of bases not matched to a gene: 7. The germline V gene has CDR1 SGHRS and CDR2 YFSETQ. The length of the CDR3 is 15 residues. CDR3 sequence: CASRNGLAGLETQYF. DNA of the CDR3: TGCGCCAGCAGAAACGGACTAGCGGGGTTGGAGACCCAGTACTTC. Full variable domain (missing parts from reference TRBV5-1 and TRBJ2-5): KAGVTQTPRYLIKTRGQQVTLSCSPISGHRSVSWYQQTPGQGLQFLFEYFSETQRNKGNFPGRFSGRQFSNSRSEMNVSTLELGDSALYLCASRNGLAGLETQYFGPGTRLLVL.

The chain is built from TRBV19 and TRBJ2-7, with D tentatively TRBD1 (5 bases). The germline V and J ends were trimmed by 5 bases and 6 bases, with 14 bases remaining between them. CDR1 and CDR2 (germline): LNHDA, SQIVND (reference sequence). The CDR3 covers 13 residues. The CDR3 DNA is TGTGCCAGTAGTGTTAGGGGTTCGGGCGAGCAGTACTTC. It yields the protein CASSVRGSGEQYF. Using reference TRBV19 and TRBJ2-7 for the parts outside the CDR3, the full variable domain is DGGITQSPKYLFRKEGQNVTLSCEQNLNHDAMYWYRQDPGQGLRLIYYSQIVNDFQKGDIAEGYSVSREKKESFPLTVTSAQKNPTAFYLCASSVRGSGEQYFGPGTRLTVT.

This chain connects TRBV10-2 to TRBJ1-1, with 7 bases lining up with TRBD1. CDR1 is WSHSY, CDR2 SAAADI, per germline. V lost 4 bases and J lost 0; bases outside the gene matches: 14. There are 18 residues in the CDR3. The CDR3 here is CASSASNRGFQMNTEAFF. The CDR3 DNA reads as TGCGCCAGCAGTGCCTCCAACAGGGGATTTCAAATGAACACTGAAGCTTTCTTT.

This clonotype appeared many times. V is TRBV18 and J is TRBJ2-1; 8 positions agree with TRBD2. Germline CDR1 and CDR2: KGHSH and LQKENI. The V segment lost 3 bases and the J segment 5 bases; nucleotides outside the gene matches: 6. The CDR3 covers 15 residues. The CDR3 loop is CASSPPSGFNNEQFF. The CDR3, as DNA: TGTGCCAGCTCACCCCCTAGCGGGTTTAACAATGAGCAGTTCTTC.

This clonotype has ten or more counts. The V gene is TRBV9, the J gene TRBJ2-2; D is perhaps TRBD1 (6 bases). CDR3 length equals 14 residues. CDR1 and CDR2 (germline): SGDLS, YYNGEE. Trimming took off 6 bases at V and 1 base at J, with 10 bases between the two ends. In nucleotides, the CDR3 is TGTGCCAGCACCCGGACAGAGAACACCGGGGAGCTGTTTTTT. Translating gives CASTRTENTGELFF.

This clonotype was found many times. The J gene is TRBJ2-7, the V gene TRBV2; D is unclear. The V gene's germline CDR1 is SNHLY and CDR2 FYNNEI. The V end lost 11 bases, the J end lost 1 base, and 9 bases lay between the germline ends. CDR3 length equals 11 residues. The CDR3 DNA is TGTGCCGGCCAGAGTTCCTACGAGCAGTACTTC. Protein: CAGQSSYEQYF. The complete variable domain, with remaining parts taken from reference TRBV2 and TRBJ2-7, reads EPEVTQTPSHQVTQMGQEVILRCVPISNHLYFYWYRQILGQKVEFLVSFYNNEISEKSEIFDDQFSVERPDGSNFTLKIRSTKLEDSAMYFCAGQSSYEQYFGPGTRLTVT.

This chain connects TRBV6-4 to TRBJ1-5; no clear D. This CDR3 has 14 residues. Germline values: CDR1 MRHNA, CDR2 SNTAGT. Trimming removed 3 bases at V and 7 bases at J, with 13 bases between. DNA of the CDR3: TGTGCCAGCAGTGATCGTAGGTTCGGCCAGCCCCAGCATTTT. It yields the protein CASSDRRFGQPQHF.

The sample holds many counts of this clonotype. This chain links TRBV7-2 with TRBJ2-3; the match to TRBD2 covers 11 bases. V shed 7 bases and J 2 bases; nucleotides not matched to a gene: 8. Germline CDR1 is SGHTA and CDR2 is FQGNSA. The CDR3 extends over 16 amino acids. The CDR3 nucleotides read TGTGCCAGCAACCGTCTAGCGGGGGGACCCACAGATACGCAGTATTTT. It codes for CASNRLAGGPTDTQYF.

The V call is TRBV13, the J call TRBJ2-2; D is unresolved. This CDR3 has 14 residues. The V gene's germline CDR1 is PRHDT and CDR2 FYEKMQ (reference sequence). Trimming took off 0 bases at V and 5 bases at J, with 7 bases between the two ends. The CDR3 spells CASSLGDLTGELFF. In nucleotides, the CDR3 is TGTGCCAGCAGCTTAGGGGACCTTACCGGGGAGCTGTTTTTT.

This clonotype was picked up many times. The gene calls are TRBV20-1 and TRBJ2-3; unclear D gene. CDR3 length: 12 residues. Germline CDR1 reads DFQATT; CDR2 reads SNEGSKA (reference sequence). Trimming cost V 2 bases and J 4 bases, with 7 bases left between them. CDR3: CSARFSADTQYF. CDR3 in DNA: TGCAGTGCTAGATTCTCGGCAGATACGCAGTATTTT.

This clonotype was seen repeatedly, ten times or more. The J gene is TRBJ1-2, the V gene TRBV3-1; no firm D call. Germline V gene data show CDR1 as LGHDT and CDR2 as YNNKEL (reference sequence). The CDR3 spans 13 residues. The V gene lost 4 bases and the J gene lost 7 bases, with 13 bases spanning the gap. CDR3 coding DNA: TGTGCCAGCAGCCGGTTGAGGGCTGGTGGCTACACCTTC. This gives the protein CASSRLRAGGYTF.

To note about this clonotype: This may be a read error, as it is one base from a much larger clone. The rearrangement links TRBV12-3 or TRBV12-4 to TRBJ2-2, with D perhaps matching TRBD2 (5 bases). This CDR3 comprises 15 residues. V dropped 5 bases and J dropped 4 bases, with 14 bases sitting between them. CDR3 coding DNA: TGTGCCAGCAGTCCACGGGGAACGCGCACCGGGGAGCTGTTTTTT. As protein: CASSPRGTRTGELFF.

This clonotype has just a few counts. V gene TRBV4-3 combines with J gene TRBJ1-6; a weak D match, TRBD1 (5 bases). This CDR3 region has 16 residues. Germline V lookup: CDR1 LGHNA, CDR2 YSLEER. V was trimmed by 4 bases and J by 5 bases, leaving 15 bases between them. CDR3 protein: CASSRDSQVNNSPLHF. CDR3 DNA: TGCGCCAGCAGCCGGGATTCACAGGTGAATAATTCACCCCTCCACTTT.

The chain employs TRBV7-2 and TRBJ2-7; tentatively, D is TRBD1 (6 bases). Looked up from germline, CDR1 is SGHTA and CDR2 is FQGNSA. The CDR3 covers 14 residues. The germline V and J ends were trimmed by 0 bases and 2 bases, with 8 bases remaining between them. Written as DNA, the CDR3 is TGTGCCAGCAGCTTAGCGGGGGCCCCCTACGAGCAGTACGTC. Its protein product is CASSLAGAPYEQYV.